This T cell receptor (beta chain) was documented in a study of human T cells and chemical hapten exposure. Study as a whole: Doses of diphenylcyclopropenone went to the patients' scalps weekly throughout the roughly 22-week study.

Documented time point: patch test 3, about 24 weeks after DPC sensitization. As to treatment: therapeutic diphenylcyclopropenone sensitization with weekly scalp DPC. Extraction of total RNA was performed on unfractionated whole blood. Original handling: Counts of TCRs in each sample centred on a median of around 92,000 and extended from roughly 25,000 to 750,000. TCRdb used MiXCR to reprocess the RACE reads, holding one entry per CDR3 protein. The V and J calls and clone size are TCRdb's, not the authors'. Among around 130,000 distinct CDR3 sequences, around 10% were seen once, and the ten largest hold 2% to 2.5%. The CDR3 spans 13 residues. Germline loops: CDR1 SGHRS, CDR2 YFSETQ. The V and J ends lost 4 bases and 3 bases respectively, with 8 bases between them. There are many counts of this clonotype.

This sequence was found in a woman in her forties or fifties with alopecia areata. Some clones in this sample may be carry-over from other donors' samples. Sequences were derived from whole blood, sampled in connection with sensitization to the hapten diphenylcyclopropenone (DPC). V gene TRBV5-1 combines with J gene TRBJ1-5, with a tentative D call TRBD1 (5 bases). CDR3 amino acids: CASSTGLNQPQHF. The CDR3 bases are TGCGCCAGCAGCACAGGACTCAATCAGCCCCAGCATTTT.